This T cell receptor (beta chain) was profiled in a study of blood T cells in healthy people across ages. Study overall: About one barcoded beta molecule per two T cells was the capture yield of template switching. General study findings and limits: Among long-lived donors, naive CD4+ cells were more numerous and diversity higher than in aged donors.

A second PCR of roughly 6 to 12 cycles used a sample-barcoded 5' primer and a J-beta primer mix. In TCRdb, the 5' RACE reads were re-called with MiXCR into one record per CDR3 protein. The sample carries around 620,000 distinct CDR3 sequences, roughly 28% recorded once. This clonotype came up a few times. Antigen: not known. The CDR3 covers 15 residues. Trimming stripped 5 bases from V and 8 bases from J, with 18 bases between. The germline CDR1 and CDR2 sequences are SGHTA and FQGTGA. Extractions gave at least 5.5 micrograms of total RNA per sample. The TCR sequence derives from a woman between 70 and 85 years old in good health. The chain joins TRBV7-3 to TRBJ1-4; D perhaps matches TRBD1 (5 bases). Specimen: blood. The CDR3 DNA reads TGTGCCAGCAGCCCTACGGGGCAGGGAAGAGAAAAACTGTTTTTT. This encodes CASSPTGQGREKLFF.